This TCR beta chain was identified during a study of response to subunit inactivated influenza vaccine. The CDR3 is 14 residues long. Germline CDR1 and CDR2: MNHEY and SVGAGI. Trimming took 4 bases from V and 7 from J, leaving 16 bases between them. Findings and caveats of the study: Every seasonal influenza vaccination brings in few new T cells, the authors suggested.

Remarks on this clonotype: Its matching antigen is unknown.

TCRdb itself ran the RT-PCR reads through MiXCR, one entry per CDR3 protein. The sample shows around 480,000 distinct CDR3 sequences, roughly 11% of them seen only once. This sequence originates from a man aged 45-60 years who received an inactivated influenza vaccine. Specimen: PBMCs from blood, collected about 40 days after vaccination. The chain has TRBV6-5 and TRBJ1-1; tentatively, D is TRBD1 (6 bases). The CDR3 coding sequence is TGTGCCAGCAGTTCACCCTCAGGGGAGGGTGAAGCTTTCTTT. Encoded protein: CASSSPSGEGEAFF.